The next 7 T cell receptor beta chains were all read from a single sample in a study of Graves' ophthalmopathy and Graves' hyperthyroidism. Scientists amplified the TCR beta CDR3 regions from RNA transcripts. HTBI primers served in a first-round RT-PCR, which a second-round multiplex PCR followed. TCRdb redid the calling of the multiplex PCR reads with MiXCR, one entry per CDR3 protein. The repertoire holds more than 1,000,000 distinct CDR3 sequences, 35% to 40% seen once, with roughly 11% in the top ten. Sequences were obtained from peripheral blood or thyroid tissue (not recorded which). All receptors derive from an adult man with Graves' hyperthyroidism.

This chain joins TRBV6-1 and TRBJ1-1; D ambiguous. Trimming pared 7 bases from V and 0 bases from J, leaving 12 bases between. Germline lookup yields CDR1 MNHNS and CDR2 SASEGT. The CDR3 totals 14 residues. The CDR3 DNA follows: TGTGCCAGCAACACAGCCGTCATGAACACTGAAGCTTTCTTT. This gives the protein CASNTAVMNTEAFF.

The rearrangement joins TRBV5-1 to TRBJ2-2; 10 bases align to TRBD2. J lost 4 bases, V lost 1 base, and 4 bases had no gene match. CDR3 length: 16 amino acids. Germline V gene data show CDR1 as SGHRS and CDR2 as YFSETQ. CDR3 loop: CASSLLAGAGTGELFF. CDR3 coding DNA: TGCGCCAGCAGCTTGCTAGCGGGAGCTGGCACCGGGGAGCTGTTTTTT.

Comment on this clonotype: A much larger clone differs by one base, so this may be a read error. The chain employs TRBV4-1 and TRBJ1-1; D is unresolved. The CDR3 has 15 amino acids. In germline, CDR1 is MGHRA, CDR2 YSYEKL. The CDR3 here is CASSQDWAVNIEAFF. The DNA for the CDR3 is TGCGCCAGCAGCCAAGATTGGGCAGTGAACATTGAAGCTTTCTTT.

Concerning this clonotype: Since no conserved phenylalanine or tryptophan closes the CDR3, a read error is the likely cause. It is unclear where the CDR3 begins or ends on the DNA, so no DNA is shown, and the CDR3 is as TCRdb lists it. The chain has TRBV10-2 and TRBJ2-1; TRBD2, the table's D call, lacks a check against the DNA. Germline V gene lookup returns CDR1 WSHSY and CDR2 SAAADI. The CDR3 contains 8 residues when both ends are counted. The CDR3 sequence is CASGPAGT.

J is TRBJ1-2 and V is TRBV15, with 8 bases matching TRBD1. Germline assignment: CDR1 LNHNV and CDR2 YYDKDF (reference sequence). The CDR3 extends over 13 amino acids. Trimming cost V 4 bases and J 8 bases; bases outside gene matches: 6. The DNA of the CDR3 is TGTGCCACCAGCATCGACAGGGGAGTCGGCTACACCTTC. This codes for CATSIDRGVGYTF.

This clonotype was seen once. V and J are TRBV7-3 and TRBJ2-5; TRBD2 might be the D (5 bases). Germline CDR1 SGHTA, CDR2 FQGTGA. The CDR3 is 15 residues long. V lost 4 bases, J lost 2 bases, and 14 bases lay in between. CDR3 loop: CASSSIRGEQETQYF. CDR3 DNA sequence: TGTGCCAGCAGCTCTATCCGGGGTGAACAAGAGACCCAGTACTTC.

V and J are TRBV7-3 and TRBJ1-4, with 10 bases fitting TRBD1. V lost 5 bases to trimming and J lost 15 bases; unmatched junction nucleotides: 9. This CDR3 contains 13 residues. CDR1 is SGHTA, CDR2 FQGTGA, per germline. CDR3 nucleotides: TGTGCCAGCAGCCACAGGGACAGGGGTATTGTGTTTTTT. This encodes CASSHRDRGIVFF.